This record looks at one T cell receptor (beta chain) sequence and its context. As yet, its antigen is unknown. Cells sorted by CD45RO/CCR7/CD25/CD127/CD95/CD27 comprised CD4+ naive, central memory, regulatory and stem cell-like memory cells. Each sorted fraction was over 95% pure. The data are from a study of beta chain features in type 1 diabetes. The length of the CDR3 is 14 residues. Germline lookup yields CDR1 MNHNY and CDR2 SVGAGI (reference sequence). Trimming left V 0 bases short and J 2 bases short, with 7 bases between. Whole-study results and caveats: Insertion counts at VDJ junctions were lower in type 1 diabetes patients, who also showed more deletions there. Among all four CD4+ subsets, Type 1 diabetes patients had TCRB CDR3s that were moderately but significantly shorter. Compared to healthy donors, patients appeared to have naive, central memory and Treg TCRB repertoires that were more alike.

As every portion of the isolated RNA was reverse transcribed, the sequencing read expressed TCRB transcripts. Libraries were prepared by immunoSEQ multiplex PCR; TCRdb keeps only in-frame clonotypes and omits some of them. The data contain some 48,000 clones, 35% to 55% of them singletons. The sequenced sample consisted of stem cell memory CD4+ T cells from blood. This rearrangement joins TRBV6-6 to TRBJ1-1; no firm D call. The sequence derives from a man aged 25 to 45 with type 1 diabetes. CDR3 DNA: TGTGCCAGCAGTTACTCGGGCAGAAACACTGAAGCTTTCTTT. Translated: CASSYSGRNTEAFF.